Detailed here is one T cell receptor beta chain. Primers included in the PCR were 60 Vbeta and 13 Jbeta primers. Clones were read by immunoSEQ multiplex PCR, and TCRdb kept only the in-frame ones, dropping some. The repertoire holds about 130,000 clones, 75% to 85% seen once, with 1.2% in the top ten. J was trimmed by 0 bases and V by 1 base; bases with no gene match: 11. The length of the CDR3 is 18 residues. Germline values: CDR1 MNHNS, CDR2 SASEGT. This specimen comes from a study of cytomegalovirus exposure and HLA in healthy donors. Whole-study context: Drawn from HLA-typed donors, approximately 86 million unique TCRs were held in an early data release.

The chain has TRBV6-1 and TRBJ1-2; 7 nucleotides agree with TRBD1. What was sequenced was PBMCs. The source of this sequence is a girl aged 2 to 10 in good health and CMV-seronegative. DNA of the CDR3: TGTGCCAGCAGTGAAGGAGCGACAGGGACACCGACTAACTATGGCTACACCTTC. It yields the protein CASSEGATGTPTNYGYTF.